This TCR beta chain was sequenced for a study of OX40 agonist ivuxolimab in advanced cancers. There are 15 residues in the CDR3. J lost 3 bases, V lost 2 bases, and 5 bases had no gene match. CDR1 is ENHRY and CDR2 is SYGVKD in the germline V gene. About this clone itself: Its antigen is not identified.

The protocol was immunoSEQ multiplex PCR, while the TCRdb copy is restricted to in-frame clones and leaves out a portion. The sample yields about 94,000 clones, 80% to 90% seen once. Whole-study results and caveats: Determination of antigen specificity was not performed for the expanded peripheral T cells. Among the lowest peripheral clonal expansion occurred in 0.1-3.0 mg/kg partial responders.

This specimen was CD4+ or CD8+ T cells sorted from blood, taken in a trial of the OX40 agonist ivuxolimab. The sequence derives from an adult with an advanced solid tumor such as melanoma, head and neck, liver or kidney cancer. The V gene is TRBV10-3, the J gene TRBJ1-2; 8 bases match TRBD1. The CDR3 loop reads CAISERQGADYGYTF. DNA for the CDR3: TGTGCCATCAGTGAGAGGCAGGGGGCAGACTATGGCTACACCTTC.